Sequencing of this T cell receptor (beta chain) was carried out in a study of blood T cell repertoires in COVID-19. The CDR3 has 16 amino acids. Trimming removed 4 bases from V and 3 bases from J, with 16 bases in between. The germline V gene has CDR1 SGHRS and CDR2 YFSETQ. The data were produced by immunoSEQ multiplex PCR, yet TCRdb's version contains in-frame clones alone and is incomplete. This table holds approximately 120,000 clones, 70% to 90% found once. The sequenced sample was peripheral blood. This TCR was sampled from a human donor in a cohort sampled during active COVID-19. This chain connects TRBV5-1 to TRBJ2-2; D might be TRBD1 (6 bases). This CDR3 reads CASSGSGDSDTGELFF. CDR3 sequence (DNA): TGCGCCAGCAGCGGATCAGGGGATTCGGACACCGGGGAGCTGTTTTTT.